These T cell receptor beta chains were read from a single sample in a study of molecular identifiers for immune sequencing clone quantification. TCRdb called the PCR reads again in MiXCR, with one record for every CDR3 protein. Among some 41,000 distinct CDR3 sequences, about 18% were seen once, and the ten largest hold 6.5% to 9%. Sequenced sample: naive CD8+ T cells from blood, with Jurkat cell RNA spiked in. These receptors all stem from a human donor in good health. Some libraries in this study had Jurkat cell RNA spiked in. The CDR3 runs from the conserved cysteine through the conserved F or W. Each record gives: CDR3 protein, CDR3 DNA, clone size, J gene, V gene, D gene. The D gene is left open where the match is weak. Size tells how often a clone was seen (once, few, many) or the class of an expanded clone, and some rows leave it out.

cdr3_aa: CSVSGTANTEAFF; cdr3_nt: TGCAGCGTTTCTGGGACAGCGAACACTGAAGCTTTCTTT; clone_size: -; j_call: TRBJ1-1; v_call: TRBV29-1; d_call: TRBD1
cdr3_aa: CASSGTGVKGELFF; cdr3_nt: TGTGCCAGCAGTGGGACAGGGGTAAAAGGGGAGCTGTTTTTT; clone_size: many; j_call: TRBJ2-2; v_call: TRBV2; d_call: TRBD1
cdr3_aa: CATSDLLVVPPDTQYF; cdr3_nt: TGTGCCACCAGTGATTTGCTCGTAGTCCCGCCCGATACGCAGTATTTT; clone_size: many; j_call: TRBJ2-3; v_call: TRBV24-1; d_call: -
cdr3_aa: CASSGYDTGNSYEQYF; cdr3_nt: TGTGCCAGCAGCGGATATGATACTGGAAACTCCTACGAGCAGTACTTC; clone_size: many; j_call: TRBJ2-7; v_call: TRBV13; d_call: -
cdr3_aa: CAMGTSSYEQYF; cdr3_nt: TGTGCCATGGGGACTAGCTCCTACGAGCAGTACTTC; clone_size: -; j_call: TRBJ2-7; v_call: TRBV10-3; d_call: TRBD2
cdr3_aa: CASSQVGLEQYF; cdr3_nt: TGTGCCAGCAGCCAAGTTGGGCTCGAGCAGTACTTC; clone_size: -; j_call: TRBJ2-7; v_call: TRBV14; d_call: -
cdr3_aa: CVSTPTALGGPAGETQYF; cdr3_nt: TGTGTCAGCACCCCTACCGCGCTTGGGGGGCCAGCTGGAGAGACCCAGTACTTC; clone_size: -; j_call: TRBJ2-5; v_call: TRBV6-5; d_call: -
cdr3_aa: CASRDSYEQYF; cdr3_nt: TGTGCAAGCAGAGATTCCTACGAGCAGTACTTC; clone_size: many; j_call: TRBJ2-7; v_call: TRBV7-2; d_call: -
cdr3_aa: CASSSPGQGLGTDTQYF; cdr3_nt: TGTGCCAGCAGTTCCCCGGGACAGGGGTTAGGAACAGATACGCAGTATTTT; clone_size: many; j_call: TRBJ2-3; v_call: TRBV28; d_call: TRBD1
cdr3_aa: CASSPIPTDTQYF; cdr3_nt: TGCGCCAGCAGCCCCATCCCTACAGATACGCAGTATTTT; clone_size: many; j_call: TRBJ2-3; v_call: TRBV4-1; d_call: -
cdr3_aa: CATSFYGQVETQYF; cdr3_nt: TGTGCCACCAGCTTCTACGGACAGGTCGAGACCCAGTACTTC; clone_size: many; j_call: TRBJ2-5; v_call: TRBV15; d_call: TRBD1
cdr3_aa: CASTSSGELFF; cdr3_nt: TGTGCCAGCACGAGCTCCGGGGAGCTGTTTTTT; clone_size: -; j_call: TRBJ2-2; v_call: TRBV6-5; d_call: -
cdr3_aa: CSATPRYF; cdr3_nt: TGCAGTGCTACCCCCCGGTACTTC; clone_size: many; j_call: TRBJ2-5; v_call: TRBV20-1; d_call: -
cdr3_aa: CATQGISTNEKLFF; cdr3_nt: TGTGCCACCCAGGGGATATCAACTAATGAAAAACTGTTTTTT; clone_size: many; j_call: TRBJ1-4; v_call: TRBV28; d_call: -
cdr3_aa: CASSSTGYNEQFF; cdr3_nt: TGTGCCAGCAGCTCAACAGGGTACAATGAGCAGTTCTTC; clone_size: many; j_call: TRBJ2-1; v_call: TRBV7-3; d_call: -
cdr3_aa: CASSLLVAGQETQYF; cdr3_nt: TGTGCCAGCAGCCTCTTAGTAGCGGGGCAAGAGACCCAGTACTTC; clone_size: many; j_call: TRBJ2-5; v_call: TRBV28; d_call: TRBD2
cdr3_aa: CASSPFSSYEQYF; cdr3_nt: TGTGCCAGCAGCCCATTCAGCTCCTACGAGCAGTACTTC; clone_size: many; j_call: TRBJ2-7; v_call: TRBV27; d_call: -
cdr3_aa: CASSQALLTTDTQYF; cdr3_nt: TGTGCCAGCAGCCAAGCCCTACTAACCACAGATACGCAGTATTTT; clone_size: many; j_call: TRBJ2-3; v_call: TRBV4-2; d_call: -
cdr3_aa: CASSPEGSTEAFF; cdr3_nt: TGTGCCAGTAGCCCAGAGGGAAGCACTGAAGCTTTCTTT; clone_size: -; j_call: TRBJ1-1; v_call: TRBV19; d_call: -
cdr3_aa: CASSPPMSSYEQYF; cdr3_nt: TGTGCCAGCTCACCACCAATGAGCTCCTACGAGCAGTACTTC; clone_size: -; j_call: TRBJ2-7; v_call: TRBV18; d_call: -
cdr3_aa: CASSRDGSGSTKNIQYF; cdr3_nt: TGCGCCAGCAGCCGAGATGGAAGCGGCAGTACCAAAAACATTCAGTACTTC; clone_size: many; j_call: TRBJ2-4; v_call: TRBV4-3; d_call: -
cdr3_aa: CASSLVGFPGELFF; cdr3_nt: TGTGCCAGCAGTTTGGTCGGGTTTCCCGGGGAGCTGTTTTTT; clone_size: many; j_call: TRBJ2-2; v_call: TRBV27; d_call: -
cdr3_aa: CASSPGGHEQFF; cdr3_nt: TGCGCCAGCAGCCCAGGGGGGCATGAGCAGTTCTTC; clone_size: many; j_call: TRBJ2-1; v_call: TRBV10-1; d_call: -
cdr3_aa: CASSPGGVATEAFF; cdr3_nt: TGTGCCAGCAGCCCGGGGGGGGTTGCCACTGAAGCTTTCTTT; clone_size: -; j_call: TRBJ1-1; v_call: TRBV3-1; d_call: -
cdr3_aa: CASSLQGPPNQPQHF; cdr3_nt: TGTGCCAGCAGTTTACAGGGTCCCCCAAATCAGCCCCAGCATTTT; clone_size: many; j_call: TRBJ1-5; v_call: TRBV28; d_call: -
cdr3_aa: CASSLDGYSNQPQHF; cdr3_nt: TGCGCCAGCAGCTTGGATGGGTATAGCAATCAGCCCCAGCATTTT; clone_size: many; j_call: TRBJ1-5; v_call: TRBV5-1; d_call: -
cdr3_aa: CASSPGGNEQFF; cdr3_nt: TGTGCCAGCAGCCCTGGGGGGAATGAGCAGTTCTTC; clone_size: few; j_call: TRBJ2-1; v_call: TRBV7-6; d_call: -
cdr3_aa: CASSARTGPGNTIYF; cdr3_nt: TGTGCCAGCAGCGCTCGAACAGGGCCGGGAAACACCATATATTTT; clone_size: -; j_call: TRBJ1-3; v_call: TRBV9; d_call: -
cdr3_aa: CASSVYGAEQFF; cdr3_nt: TGTGCCAGCAGCGTATATGGGGCGGAGCAGTTCTTC; clone_size: many; j_call: TRBJ2-1; v_call: TRBV9; d_call: -
cdr3_aa: CASSILAGRFYEQFF; cdr3_nt: TGTGCCAGTAGTATTTTAGCGGGAAGATTCTATGAGCAGTTCTTC; clone_size: many; j_call: TRBJ2-1; v_call: TRBV19; d_call: TRBD2
cdr3_aa: CASSLTGGPTDTQYF; cdr3_nt: TGTGCCAGCAGCCTTACAGGGGGTCCCACAGATACGCAGTATTTT; clone_size: many; j_call: TRBJ2-3; v_call: TRBV7-3; d_call: TRBD1
cdr3_aa: CASTPGLAQEQYF; cdr3_nt: TGTGCCAGCACTCCGGGACTAGCTCAAGAGCAGTACTTC; clone_size: many; j_call: TRBJ2-7; v_call: TRBV28; d_call: TRBD2
cdr3_aa: CASSQDQGLRGDEQFF; cdr3_nt: TGTGCCAGCAGCCAAGATCAAGGTCTAAGGGGCGATGAGCAGTTCTTC; clone_size: many; j_call: TRBJ2-1; v_call: TRBV4-2; d_call: -
cdr3_aa: CASSYLVLGAGDTQYF; cdr3_nt: TGTGCCAGCAGTTACCTCGTGTTGGGAGCGGGAGATACGCAGTATTTT; clone_size: once; j_call: TRBJ2-3; v_call: TRBV6-2/TRBV6-3; d_call: -
cdr3_aa: CASSYSGREQFF; cdr3_nt: TGTGCCAGCAGTTACTCGGGGCGGGAGCAGTTCTTC; clone_size: many; j_call: TRBJ2-1; v_call: TRBV6-5; d_call: -
cdr3_aa: CTISEEGPGGYSNQPQHF; cdr3_nt: TGTACCATCAGTGAGGAGGGGCCAGGCGGTTATAGCAATCAGCCCCAGCATTTT; clone_size: -; j_call: TRBJ1-5; v_call: TRBV10-3; d_call: -
cdr3_aa: CASSLGTASTDTQYF; cdr3_nt: TGTGCCAGCAGCTTAGGGACAGCCAGCACAGATACGCAGTATTTT; clone_size: -; j_call: TRBJ2-3; v_call: TRBV7-3; d_call: TRBD1
cdr3_aa: CASSKGGSGANVLTF; cdr3_nt: TGTGCCAGCAGCAAAGGGGGCTCTGGGGCCAACGTCCTGACTTTC; clone_size: few; j_call: TRBJ2-6; v_call: TRBV13; d_call: -
cdr3_aa: CASSYRTGDYYEQYF; cdr3_nt: TGTGCCAGCAGTTACCGCACAGGGGACTACTACGAGCAGTACTTC; clone_size: many; j_call: TRBJ2-7; v_call: TRBV6-2/TRBV6-3; d_call: -
cdr3_aa: CASSLERGRTSGANVLTF; cdr3_nt: TGTGCCAGCAGCTTAGAAAGGGGGCGCACCTCTGGGGCCAACGTCCTGACTTTC; clone_size: many; j_call: TRBJ2-6; v_call: TRBV7-6; d_call: TRBD1
cdr3_aa: CASSDGAGSYEQYF; cdr3_nt: TGTGCCAGCAGCGATGGGGCTGGCTCCTACGAGCAGTACTTC; clone_size: -; j_call: TRBJ2-7; v_call: TRBV7-6; d_call: -
cdr3_aa: CASRLIEVDDSTDTQYF; cdr3_nt: TGTGCCAGCAGATTAATCGAGGTGGATGATAGCACAGATACGCAGTATTTT; clone_size: many; j_call: TRBJ2-3; v_call: TRBV7-2; d_call: -
cdr3_aa: CASSLQLSYEQYF; cdr3_nt: TGTGCCAGCAGCCTACAACTGTCCTACGAGCAGTACTTC; clone_size: medium-sized; j_call: TRBJ2-7; v_call: TRBV7-9; d_call: -
cdr3_aa: CASRALNYEQYF; cdr3_nt: TGTGCCAGCAGAGCACTTAACTACGAGCAGTACTTC; clone_size: few; j_call: TRBJ2-7; v_call: TRBV2; d_call: -
cdr3_aa: CASSLHFGAVAYEQYF; cdr3_nt: TGTGCCAGCAGCTTACATTTTGGAGCCGTAGCCTACGAGCAGTACTTC; clone_size: many; j_call: TRBJ2-7; v_call: TRBV7-8; d_call: -
cdr3_aa: CASSEELAGGRSEQYF; cdr3_nt: TGTGCCAGCAGTGAAGAACTAGCGGGAGGTCGCAGCGAGCAGTACTTC; clone_size: many; j_call: TRBJ2-7; v_call: TRBV2; d_call: TRBD2